These T cell receptor beta chains were read from a single sample in a study of memory CD4+ T cells and cytomegalovirus serostatus. The method was immunoSEQ multiplex PCR; TCRdb's version includes in-frame clones alone and lacks a portion of them. The data contain 60,000 to 75,000 clones, 60% to 85% of them singletons. The specimen was memory CD4+ T cells from blood. The receptors stem from an adult in good health and CMV-seronegative. Some clones in this sample may be carry-over from other donors' samples. Each CDR3 is given with its conserved first and last residue. Some rows have no size entry. The others give once, few or many, or a class for an expanded clone.

v_call: TRBV6-6; j_call: TRBJ1-5; clone_size: once; cdr3_aa: CASSYNSNQPQHF
v_call: TRBV4-2; j_call: TRBJ1-4; clone_size: NA; cdr3_aa: CASSQDRGDSGEKLFF
v_call: TRBV5-4; j_call: TRBJ2-7; clone_size: NA; cdr3_aa: CASSSSTGGVYEQYF
v_call: TRBV7-9; j_call: TRBJ2-2; clone_size: NA; cdr3_aa: CASSSEGGISTGELFF
v_call: TRBV28; j_call: TRBJ2-6; clone_size: NA; cdr3_aa: CASSFRRSGANVLTF
v_call: TRBV7-8; j_call: TRBJ2-7; clone_size: NA; cdr3_aa: CASSPRPTGSSYEQYF
v_call: TRBV5-6; j_call: TRBJ2-6; clone_size: NA; cdr3_aa: CASSVLAGGFSGANVLTF
v_call: TRBV30; j_call: TRBJ1-2; clone_size: once; cdr3_aa: CAWSPPGHWSFTF
v_call: TRBV7-2; j_call: TRBJ2-1; clone_size: NA; cdr3_aa: CASSQGTGREQFF
v_call: TRBV5-6; j_call: TRBJ2-2; clone_size: few; cdr3_aa: CASNGEGPSWTGELFF
v_call: TRBV27; j_call: TRBJ1-6; clone_size: few; cdr3_aa: CASRTGDNSPLHF
v_call: TRBV29-1; j_call: TRBJ2-7; clone_size: NA; cdr3_aa: CSVEEQGLGYEQYF
v_call: TRBV5-1; j_call: TRBJ2-1; clone_size: NA; cdr3_aa: CASSQPGQGVNEQFF
v_call: TRBV18; j_call: TRBJ2-1; clone_size: NA; cdr3_aa: CASSLRTSDEQFF
v_call: TRBV11-3; j_call: TRBJ2-3; clone_size: NA; cdr3_aa: CASSLDREISTDTQYF
v_call: TRBV2; j_call: TRBJ1-5; clone_size: NA; cdr3_aa: CASRMTGGNQPQHF
v_call: TRBV2; j_call: TRBJ1-2; clone_size: few; cdr3_aa: CASSVQQGVYGYTF
v_call: TRBV7-2; j_call: TRBJ2-5; clone_size: NA; cdr3_aa: CASRRTRQDRETQYF
v_call: TRBV6-1; j_call: TRBJ1-2; clone_size: NA; cdr3_aa: CASSEGRGPNYGYTF
v_call: TRBV30; j_call: TRBJ1-5; clone_size: NA; cdr3_aa: CACSTGYKPQHF
v_call: TRBV4-3; j_call: TRBJ2-2; clone_size: NA; cdr3_aa: CASSQDLWGSGELFF
v_call: TRBV28; j_call: TRBJ1-5; clone_size: NA; cdr3_aa: CATGDQPQHF
v_call: TRBV5-6; j_call: TRBJ1-5; clone_size: NA; cdr3_aa: CASSLWDRYQPQHF
v_call: TRBV30; j_call: TRBJ2-1; clone_size: NA; cdr3_aa: CARSIGGSNEQFF
v_call: TRBV28; j_call: TRBJ2-6; clone_size: NA; cdr3_aa: CASSSGTGTGANVLTF
v_call: TRBV10-3; j_call: TRBJ1-4; clone_size: NA; cdr3_aa: CASSPGTGNEKLFF
v_call: TRBV18; j_call: TRBJ2-6; clone_size: NA; cdr3_aa: CASSEGTPFSGANVLTF
v_call: TRBV7-8; j_call: TRBJ2-7; clone_size: NA; cdr3_aa: CASSPNRRDEQYF
v_call: TRBV27; j_call: TRBJ1-1; clone_size: once; cdr3_aa: CASSPGGTANTEAFF
v_call: TRBV5-4; j_call: TRBJ2-5; clone_size: once; cdr3_aa: CASSFRETQYF
v_call: TRBV6-6; j_call: TRBJ1-1; clone_size: medium-sized; cdr3_aa: CASSPTAGAFF
v_call: TRBV5-1; j_call: TRBJ2-7; clone_size: NA; cdr3_aa: CASRVAFGFGYEQYF
v_call: TRBV28; j_call: TRBJ2-7; clone_size: NA; cdr3_aa: CASTDSGTGSYEQYF
v_call: TRBV10-3; j_call: TRBJ2-6; clone_size: NA; cdr3_aa: CADPSQWQGRGSGANVLTF
v_call: TRBV30; j_call: TRBJ1-2; clone_size: NA; cdr3_aa: CAWGRELKGYGYTF
v_call: TRBV30; j_call: TRBJ1-1; clone_size: few; cdr3_aa: CATKHLNTEAFF
v_call: TRBV5-6; j_call: TRBJ2-3; clone_size: NA; cdr3_aa: CASSRGLGHTDTQYF